The 21 T cell receptor beta chains below come from one sample, sequenced in a study of cytomegalovirus exposure and HLA in healthy donors. PCR primers comprised 60 Vbeta and 13 Jbeta primers. Clones were sequenced by immunoSEQ multiplex PCR, and TCRdb holds only the in-frame ones, with some missing. Of 60,000 to 85,000 clones listed, about 74% are singletons. What was sequenced was PBMCs. These receptors came from a human donor in good health.

This clone was picked up one time. The genes are TRBV5-1 and TRBJ2-7, with a tentative D call TRBD1 (6 bases). The CDR3 is 15 residues long. In germline, CDR1 is SGHRS, CDR2 YFSETQ. V was shortened by 0 bases and J by 11 bases, with 21 bases between the two germline ends. The CDR3 DNA sequence: TGCGCCAGCAGCTTGGAGATACCTGGTGGGGGCCAGGAGTACTTC. It translates to CASSLEIPGGGQEYF.

The chain couples TRBV5-4 to TRBJ1-2; D ambiguous. Germline CDR1 reads SGHNT; CDR2 reads YYREEE (reference sequence). With 4 bases removed from V and 4 bases from J, the gap between germline ends came to 11 bases. The length of the CDR3 is 13 residues. CDR3 bases: TGTGCCAGCAGCGCCGGGAAAACCTATGGCTACACCTTC. Its protein product is CASSAGKTYGYTF.

V is TRBV5-1 and J is TRBJ2-3; TRBD2 aligns across 9 bases. Germline CDR1 is SGHRS and CDR2 is YFSETQ. The V and J ends lost 0 bases and 1 base, in that order; junction bases with no gene match: 0. CDR3 size: 15 residues. This chain's CDR3 is CASSLGTSGTDTQYF. The CDR3 DNA is TGCGCCAGCAGCTTGGGGACTAGCGGCACAGATACGCAGTATTTT.

This chain links TRBV15 with TRBJ1-3; 8 nucleotides align to TRBD1. Germline CDR1 and CDR2: LNHNV and YYDKDF (reference sequence). The CDR3 loop spans 16 amino acids. The V gene end was trimmed by 5 bases and the J gene end by 3 bases; junction bases not matched to a gene: 9. The CDR3 nucleotides read TGTGCCACCAGCGATAGGTGGACAGGGAATGGAAACACCATATATTTT. It yields the protein CATSDRWTGNGNTIYF. Full variable domain (rest looked up from reference TRBV15 and TRBJ1-3): DAMVIQNPRYQVTQFGKPVTLSCSQTLNHNVMYWYQQKSSQAPKLLFHYYDKDFNNEADTPDNFQSRRPNTSFCFLDIRSPGLGDTAMYLCATSDRWTGNGNTIYFGEGSWLTVV.

The V gene is TRBV30, the J gene TRBJ1-1; no reliable D call. The CDR3 is 13 amino acids. CDR1 and CDR2 from the germline V gene are GTSNPN and SVGIG (reference sequence). V shed 1 base and J shed 2 bases, with 8 bases lying between them. CDR3: CAWSDSPNTEAFF. The CDR3 coding sequence is TGTGCCTGGAGTGACAGCCCCAACACTGAAGCTTTCTTT.

This sequence joins TRBV14 and TRBJ2-7; weak D call: TRBD1 (5 bases). CDR3 length: 14 residues. The V end lost 3 bases, the J end lost 6 bases, and 15 bases lay between the germline ends. The V gene's germline CDR1 is SGHDN and CDR2 FVKESK. This CDR3 reads CASSHRLGAVEQYF. The CDR3 coding sequence is TGTGCCAGCAGCCACCGTCTAGGGGCAGTCGAGCAGTACTTC.

This chain uses TRBV28 with TRBJ2-5; 8 nucleotides line up with TRBD1. Germline CDR1 MDHEN, CDR2 SYDVKM. The CDR3 runs 15 residues. V trimming: 5 bases; J trimming: 5 bases; junction bases outside the gene matches: 10. DNA for the CDR3: TGTGCCAGCAGTCCCCTGACAGGGGCTGAGGAGACCCAGTACTTC. Protein: CASSPLTGAEETQYF.

V and J are TRBV27 and TRBJ2-7, with TRBD1 matching 9 bases. Germline V gives CDR1 MNHEY, CDR2 SMNVEV (reference sequence). After removal of 6 bases from V and 3 bases from J, the junction contained 12 bases not matched to a gene. CDR3 length: 16 amino acids. The CDR3 is CASSLRWTGANYEQYF. The DNA for the CDR3 is TGTGCCAGCAGCTTGAGGTGGACAGGGGCAAACTACGAGCAGTACTTC.

This clone was recorded a few times. The J gene is TRBJ2-2, the V gene TRBV19; 8 positions agree with TRBD2. V gave up 8 bases and J gave up 7 bases; unmatched junction bases: 12. This CDR3 comprises 15 residues. Germline CDR1 is LNHDA and CDR2 is SQIVND (reference sequence). CDR3: CASFSASGRGGELFF. In DNA form, the CDR3 reads TGTGCCAGTTTTTCAGCTAGCGGGCGCGGCGGGGAGCTGTTTTTT.

The chain combines TRBV6-1 with TRBJ1-2; TRBD1 aligns across 8 bases. The germline V gene has CDR1 MNHNS and CDR2 SASEGT. The trim removed 4 bases at V and 7 bases at J, leaving 14 bases unmatched. The CDR3 covers 16 residues. CDR3 DNA: TGTGCCAGCAGTGTCGGGACAGGCCAACTTCGCGGTGGCTACACCTTC. Its translation is CASSVGTGQLRGGYTF.

The chain carries TRBV5-1 and TRBJ1-4, with D possibly being TRBD1 (6 bases). The CDR3 covers 15 residues. Germline-derived CDR1 and CDR2 are SGHRS and YFSETQ. With 2 bases removed from V and 4 bases from J, the gap between germline ends came to 12 bases. CDR3 nucleotides: TGCGCCAGCAGCTTACAGGGATTGGTTAATGAAAAACTGTTTTTT. Protein: CASSLQGLVNEKLFF. Supplemented by reference TRBV5-1 and TRBJ1-4, the full variable domain reads KAGVTQTPRYLIKTRGQQVTLSCSPISGHRSVSWYQQTPGQGLQFLFEYFSETQRNKGNFPGRFSGRQFSNSRSEMNVSTLELGDSALYLCASSLQGLVNEKLFFGSGTQLSVL.

The CDR3 is CAIGRDRADYGYTF. The CDR3 DNA reads as TGTGCTATCGGCCGGGACAGGGCAGATTATGGCTACACCTTC. The rearrangement joins TRBV10-3 to TRBJ1-2, with TRBD1 matching over 9 bases. CDR1 is ENHRY, CDR2 SYGVKD, per germline. The CDR3 is 14 amino acids.

DNA of the CDR3: TGTGCCAGCAGCTTAGGGGGGGGGTATGAGCAGTTCTTC. Residues: CASSLGGGYEQFF. The chain uses TRBV7-6 and TRBJ2-1; 7 bases match TRBD2. The CDR3 has 13 residues. Germline assignment: CDR1 SGHVS and CDR2 FNYEAQ. Trimming removed 1 base from V and 8 bases from J; junction bases left unmatched: 2.

The J gene is TRBJ2-2, the V gene TRBV5-6; TRBD1 might be the D (5 bases). The CDR3 sequence is 16 residues long. Trimming pared 0 bases from V and 7 bases from J, leaving 16 bases between. Germline values: CDR1 SGHDT, CDR2 YYEEEE. CDR3 residues: CASSLGESGKIGELFF. The CDR3 DNA follows: TGTGCCAGCAGCTTGGGAGAGTCAGGGAAAATCGGGGAGCTGTTTTTT.

The chain combines TRBV19 with TRBJ1-4; the D gene is possibly TRBD1 (5 bases). Per germline, CDR1 LNHDA and CDR2 SQIVND (reference sequence). Between the trimmed V and J ends, which lost 5 bases and 4 bases, there was a span of 14 bases. This CDR3 spans 15 amino acids. Here the CDR3 DNA reads TGTGCCAGTAGTGGGTCGGGACTGAGTAATGAAAAACTGTTTTTT. Its translation is CASSGSGLSNEKLFF. The whole variable domain, filled in from reference TRBV19 and TRBJ1-4, reads DGGITQSPKYLFRKEGQNVTLSCEQNLNHDAMYWYRQDPGQGLRLIYYSQIVNDFQKGDIAEGYSVSREKKESFPLTVTSAQKNPTAFYLCASSGSGLSNEKLFFGSGTQLSVL.

This clone was detected once. This sequence joins TRBV10-1 and TRBJ2-7; 8 nucleotides match TRBD2. V shed 6 bases and J 2 bases; nucleotides not matched to a gene: 9. Germline V gene sequence: CDR1 WNHNN, CDR2 SYGVQD (reference sequence). This CDR3 has 15 amino acids. The CDR3 DNA is TGCGCCAGCAGGGCCCTAGCGGGTTTTACCTACGAGCAGTACTTC. As protein: CASRALAGFTYEQYF.

This clone appeared once. V is TRBV10-3 and J is TRBJ2-1, with 11 positions matching TRBD2. The CDR3 runs to 16 residues. In germline, CDR1 is ENHRY, CDR2 SYGVKD. After removal of 10 bases from V and 0 bases from J, the junction contained 8 bases not matched to a gene. This CDR3 reads CASRTSGLSSYNEQFF. CDR3 DNA: TGTGCCAGCAGGACTAGCGGGTTGAGCTCCTACAATGAGCAGTTCTTC.

The chain joins TRBV27 to TRBJ1-2, with TRBD1 identical over 8 bases. V lost 3 bases, J lost 5 bases, and 8 bases stayed unmatched. Germline V gives CDR1 MNHEY, CDR2 SMNVEV (reference sequence). The CDR3 is 15 amino acids. Here the CDR3 reads CASSFGDRPIYGYTF. The DNA of the CDR3 is TGTGCCAGCAGTTTCGGGGACAGGCCGATTTATGGCTACACCTTC.

The chain combines TRBV29-1 with TRBJ1-2; no reliable D call. V was trimmed by 0 bases and J by 7 bases, leaving 15 bases between them. The CDR3 has 14 amino acids. Germline CDR1 is SQVTM and CDR2 is ANQGSEA. CDR3 region: CSVEEFEGSGGYTF. The CDR3 DNA follows: TGCAGCGTTGAAGAATTCGAGGGAAGTGGTGGCTACACCTTC. Complete variable domain (other parts from reference TRBV29-1 and TRBJ1-2): SAVISQKPSRDICQRGTSLTIQCQVDSQVTMMFWYRQQPGQSLTLIATANQGSEATYESGFVIDKFPISRPNLTFSTLTVSNMSPEDSSIYLCSVEEFEGSGGYTFGSGTRLTVV.

The chain couples TRBV10-2 to TRBJ2-7; 9 nucleotides match TRBD2. With 6 bases clipped from V and 4 bases from J, the junction kept 16 bases outside the gene matches. Germline V CDR1 and CDR2: WSHSY, SAAADI. The CDR3 extends over 17 amino acids. CDR3 sequence (DNA): TGCGCCAGCAGCAAAGCGGGAGGAGGCCTTACCGTTTACGAGCAGTACTTC. This sequence encodes CASSKAGGGLTVYEQYF.

This clone came up a few times. The chain is built from TRBV6-5 and TRBJ1-1, with TRBD1 matching 9 bases. Germline CDR1 MNHEY, CDR2 SVGAGI. V dropped 6 bases and J dropped 1; count of bases not matched to a gene: 3. The CDR3 covers 14 residues. The CDR3 here is CASREDRGNTEAFF. The CDR3 region has the DNA TGTGCCAGCAGAGAGGACAGGGGGAACACTGAAGCTTTCTTT.